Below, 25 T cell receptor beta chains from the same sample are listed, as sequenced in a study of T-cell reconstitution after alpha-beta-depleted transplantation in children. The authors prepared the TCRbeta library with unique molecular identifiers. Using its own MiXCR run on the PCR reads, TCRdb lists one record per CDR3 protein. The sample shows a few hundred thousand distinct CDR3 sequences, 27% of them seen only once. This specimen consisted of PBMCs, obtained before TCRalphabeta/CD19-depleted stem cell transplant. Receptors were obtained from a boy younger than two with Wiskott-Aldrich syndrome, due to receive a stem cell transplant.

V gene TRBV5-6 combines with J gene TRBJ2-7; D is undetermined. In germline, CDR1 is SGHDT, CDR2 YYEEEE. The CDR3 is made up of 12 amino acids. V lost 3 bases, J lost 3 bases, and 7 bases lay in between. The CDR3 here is CASSSDNYEQYF. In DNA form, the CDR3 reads TGTGCCAGCAGCTCCGACAACTACGAGCAGTACTTC.

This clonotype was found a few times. CDR3 sequence reads: CASSWQGTEAYEQYF. The CDR3 DNA is TGTGCCAGCAGCTGGCAGGGGACAGAAGCCTACGAGCAGTACTTC. The chain recombines TRBV7-2 with TRBJ2-7; 7 nucleotides line up with TRBD1. With 4 bases clipped from V and 2 bases from J, the junction kept 8 bases outside the gene matches. Germline-derived CDR1 and CDR2 are SGHTA and FQGNSA. This CDR3 region has 15 residues.

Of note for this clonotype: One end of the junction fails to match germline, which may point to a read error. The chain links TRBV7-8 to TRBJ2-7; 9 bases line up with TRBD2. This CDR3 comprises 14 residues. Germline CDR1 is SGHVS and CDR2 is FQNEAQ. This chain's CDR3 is CASSLAGMTYEQYF. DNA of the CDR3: TGTGCCAGCAGCCTAGCGGGGATGACCTACGAGCAGTACTTC.

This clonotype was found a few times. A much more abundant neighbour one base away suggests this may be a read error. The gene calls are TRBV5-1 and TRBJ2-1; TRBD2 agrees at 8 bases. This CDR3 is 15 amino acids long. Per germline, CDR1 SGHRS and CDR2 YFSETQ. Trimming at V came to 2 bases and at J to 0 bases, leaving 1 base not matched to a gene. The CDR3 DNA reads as TGCGCCAGCAGCTTTAGCGGGACCTCCTACAATGAGCAGTTCTTC. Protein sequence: CASSFSGTSYNEQFF.

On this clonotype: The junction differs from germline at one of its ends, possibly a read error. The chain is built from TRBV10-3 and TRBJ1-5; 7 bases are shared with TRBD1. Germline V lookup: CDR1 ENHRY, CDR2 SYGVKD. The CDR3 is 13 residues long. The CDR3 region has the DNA TGTGCCATCGGTGACAGGGCCTATCAGCCCCAGCATTTT. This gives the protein CAIGDRAYQPQHF.

The CDR3 bases are TGTGCCAGCAGTGTTATTAGCGGCATAAGCACAGATACGCAGTATTTT. Translation: CASSVISGISTDTQYF. The chain employs TRBV2 and TRBJ2-3, with a tentative D call TRBD2 (6 bases). The ends were cut back, 4 bases at V and 0 bases at J, with 14 bases in the middle. Germline CDR1 SNHLY, CDR2 FYNNEI. The CDR3 has 16 amino acids.

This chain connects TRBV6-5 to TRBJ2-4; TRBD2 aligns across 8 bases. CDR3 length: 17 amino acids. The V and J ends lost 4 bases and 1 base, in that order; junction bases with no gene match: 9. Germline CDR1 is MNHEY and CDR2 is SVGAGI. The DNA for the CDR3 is TGTGCCAGCAGTTCGACCCGGACGGGGGGGGCCAAAAACATTCAGTACTTC. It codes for CASSSTRTGGAKNIQYF.

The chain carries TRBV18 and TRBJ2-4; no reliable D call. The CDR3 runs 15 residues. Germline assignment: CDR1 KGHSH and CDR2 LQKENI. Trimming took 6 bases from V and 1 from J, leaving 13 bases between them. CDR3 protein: CASSPKGNAKNIQYF. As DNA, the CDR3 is TGTGCCAGCTCGCCGAAGGGTAACGCCAAAAACATTCAGTACTTC.

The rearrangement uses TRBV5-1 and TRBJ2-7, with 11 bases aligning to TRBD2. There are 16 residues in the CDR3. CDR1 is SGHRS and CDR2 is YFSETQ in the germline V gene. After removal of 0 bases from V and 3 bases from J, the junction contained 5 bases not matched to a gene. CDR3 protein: CASSLGTTSGSYEQYF. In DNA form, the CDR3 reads TGCGCCAGCAGCTTGGGCACCACTAGCGGGAGCTACGAGCAGTACTTC.

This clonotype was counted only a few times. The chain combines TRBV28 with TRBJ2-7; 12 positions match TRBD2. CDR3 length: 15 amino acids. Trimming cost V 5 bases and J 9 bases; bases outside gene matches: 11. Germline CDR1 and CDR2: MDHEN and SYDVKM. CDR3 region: CASSLPTSGSLGQYF. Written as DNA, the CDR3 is TGTGCCAGCAGTCTCCCGACTAGCGGGAGTCTAGGGCAGTACTTC.

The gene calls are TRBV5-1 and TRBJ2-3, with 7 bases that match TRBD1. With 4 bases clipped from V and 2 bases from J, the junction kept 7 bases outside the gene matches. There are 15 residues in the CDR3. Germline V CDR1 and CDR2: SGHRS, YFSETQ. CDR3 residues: CASSKMGQLTDTQYF. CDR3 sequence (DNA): TGCGCCAGCAGCAAGATGGGACAGCTCACAGATACGCAGTATTTT.

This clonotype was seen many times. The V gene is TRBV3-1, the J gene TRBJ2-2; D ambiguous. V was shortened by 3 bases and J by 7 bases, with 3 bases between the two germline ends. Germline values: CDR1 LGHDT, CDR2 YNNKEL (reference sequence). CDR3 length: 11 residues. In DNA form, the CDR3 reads TGTGCCAGCAGCCAGTACGGGGAGCTGTTTTTT. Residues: CASSQYGELFF.

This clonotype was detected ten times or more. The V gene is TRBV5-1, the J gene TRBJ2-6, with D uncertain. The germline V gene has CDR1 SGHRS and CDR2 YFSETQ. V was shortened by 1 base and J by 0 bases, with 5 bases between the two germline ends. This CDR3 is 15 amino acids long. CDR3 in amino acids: CASSLLSSGANVLTF. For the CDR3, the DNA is TGCGCCAGCAGCTTGTTAAGCTCTGGGGCCAACGTCCTGACTTTC.

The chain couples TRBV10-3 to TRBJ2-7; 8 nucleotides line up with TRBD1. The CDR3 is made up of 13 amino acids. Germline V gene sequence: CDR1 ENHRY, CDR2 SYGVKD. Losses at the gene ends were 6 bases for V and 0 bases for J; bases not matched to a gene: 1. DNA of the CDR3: TGTGCCATCAGGGACAGGGCCTCCTACGAGCAGTACTTC. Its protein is CAIRDRASYEQYF.

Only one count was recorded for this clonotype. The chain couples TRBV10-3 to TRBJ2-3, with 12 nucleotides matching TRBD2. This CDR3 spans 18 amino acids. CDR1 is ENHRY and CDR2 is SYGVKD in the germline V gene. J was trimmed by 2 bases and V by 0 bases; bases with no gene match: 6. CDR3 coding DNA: TGTGCCATCAGTGAGTCGACTCGGACTAGCGGGGCCACAGATACGCAGTATTTT. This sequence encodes CAISESTRTSGATDTQYF.

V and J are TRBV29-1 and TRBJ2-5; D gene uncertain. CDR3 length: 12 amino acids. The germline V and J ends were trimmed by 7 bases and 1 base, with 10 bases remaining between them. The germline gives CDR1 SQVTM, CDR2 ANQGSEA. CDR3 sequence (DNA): TGCAGCGGAAAGTATGCCCAAGAGACCCAGTACTTC. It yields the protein CSGKYAQETQYF.

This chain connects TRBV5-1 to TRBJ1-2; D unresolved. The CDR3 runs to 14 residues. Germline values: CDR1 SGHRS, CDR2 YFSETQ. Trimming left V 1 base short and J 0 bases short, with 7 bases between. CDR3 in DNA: TGCGCCAGCAGCTTGAGGGAGACTAACTATGGCTACACCTTC. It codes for CASSLRETNYGYTF.

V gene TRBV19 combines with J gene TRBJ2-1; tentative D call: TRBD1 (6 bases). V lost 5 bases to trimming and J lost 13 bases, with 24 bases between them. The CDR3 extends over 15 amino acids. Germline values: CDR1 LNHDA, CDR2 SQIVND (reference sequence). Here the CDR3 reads CASSPSRQVRSEQFF. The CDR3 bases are TGTGCCAGTAGTCCATCTCGACAGGTTAGAAGTGAACAGTTCTTC. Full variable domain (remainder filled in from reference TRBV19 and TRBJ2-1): DGGITQSPKYLFRKEGQNVTLSCEQNLNHDAMYWYRQDPGQGLRLIYYSQIVNDFQKGDIAEGYSVSREKKESFPLTVTSAQKNPTAFYLCASSPSRQVRSEQFFGPGTRLTVL.

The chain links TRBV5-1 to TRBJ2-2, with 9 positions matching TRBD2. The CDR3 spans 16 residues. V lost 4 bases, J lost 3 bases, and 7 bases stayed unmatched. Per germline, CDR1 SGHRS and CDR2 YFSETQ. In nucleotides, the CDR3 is TGCGCCAGCAGCCAAAAGCGGGAGGCGTACACCGGGGAGCTGTTTTTT. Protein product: CASSQKREAYTGELFF.

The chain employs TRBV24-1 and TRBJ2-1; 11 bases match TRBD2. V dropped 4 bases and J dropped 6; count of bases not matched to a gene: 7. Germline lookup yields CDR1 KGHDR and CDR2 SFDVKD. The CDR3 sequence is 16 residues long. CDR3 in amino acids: CATSDPTSGSVNEQFF. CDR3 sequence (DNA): TGTGCCACCAGTGACCCCACTAGCGGGAGTGTCAATGAGCAGTTCTTC.

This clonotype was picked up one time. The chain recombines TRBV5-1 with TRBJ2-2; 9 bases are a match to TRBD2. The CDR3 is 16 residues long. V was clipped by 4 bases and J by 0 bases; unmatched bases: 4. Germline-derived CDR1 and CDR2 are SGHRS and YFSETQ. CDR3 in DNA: TGCGCCAGCAGCGCAGGACTAGCGCCGAACACCGGGGAGCTGTTTTTT. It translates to CASSAGLAPNTGELFF.

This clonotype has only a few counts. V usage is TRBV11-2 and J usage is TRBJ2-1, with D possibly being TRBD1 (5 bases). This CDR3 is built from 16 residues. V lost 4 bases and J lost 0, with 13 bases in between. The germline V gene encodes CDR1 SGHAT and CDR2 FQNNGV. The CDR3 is CASSSHSGPSYNEQFF. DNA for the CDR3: TGTGCCAGCAGCTCTCACTCAGGGCCCTCCTACAATGAGCAGTTCTTC.

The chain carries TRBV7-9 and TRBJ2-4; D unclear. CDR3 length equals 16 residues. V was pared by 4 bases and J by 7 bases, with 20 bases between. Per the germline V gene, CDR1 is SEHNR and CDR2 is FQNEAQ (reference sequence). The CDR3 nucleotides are TGTGCCAGCAGCTCGATACGACAAGCCTTCCCGAACATTCAGTACTTC. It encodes CASSSIRQAFPNIQYF.

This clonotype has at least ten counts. CDR3 amino acids: CASSQASGQGRGYTF. In DNA, the CDR3 is TGTGCCAGCAGCCAAGCCAGCGGACAGGGTCGAGGCTACACCTTC. The chain links TRBV14 to TRBJ1-2; 8 nucleotides match TRBD1. This CDR3 has 15 residues. With V trimmed by 1 base and J by 8 bases, 9 bases remained unmatched. The germline CDR1 and CDR2 sequences are SGHDN and FVKESK.

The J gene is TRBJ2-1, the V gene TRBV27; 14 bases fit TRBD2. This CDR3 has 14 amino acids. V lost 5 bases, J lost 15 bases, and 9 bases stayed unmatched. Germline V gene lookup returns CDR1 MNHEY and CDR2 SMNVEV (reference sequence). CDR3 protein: CASSPGTSGSRTFF. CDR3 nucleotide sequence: TGTGCCAGCAGTCCGGGGACTAGCGGGAGTAGGACGTTCTTC.